This passage covers 8 T cell receptor beta chains from one sample sequenced in a study of regulatory T cells in long-lasting Graves disease. Investigators prepared the TCR beta libraries by applying iRepertoire HTBI primers and Arm-PCR of CDR3 regions. TCRdb fed the multiplex PCR reads into MiXCR, producing one record per CDR3 protein. The sample contains about 620,000 distinct CDR3 sequences, approximately 15% of which appear only once. The time point: newly diagnosed GD, antithyroid drugs for less than 3 months. PBMC RNA was the source of the TCR library. These data were likewise used in another study, on T cells in Graves' hyperthyroidism and ophthalmopathy.

This specimen consisted of peripheral blood mononuclear cells (PBMCs), obtained at new diagnosis, from a patient treated with antithyroid drugs. These receptor sequences come from a woman aged 25-40 years with Graves disease.

This clonotype was picked up a small number of times. The chain couples TRBV6-1 to TRBJ2-7; 8 positions match TRBD1. The V and J ends lost 7 bases and 9 bases, in that order; junction bases with no gene match: 14. The CDR3 is 14 residues long. Germline V gene sequence: CDR1 MNHNS, CDR2 SASEGT. The CDR3 DNA reads TGTGCCAGCAAAACCGGGACAGGAGGAGTAGGGCAGTACTTC. It codes for CASKTGTGGVGQYF.

This clonotype occurred a few times. The rearrangement joins TRBV6-5 to TRBJ1-3, with 8 bases matching TRBD1. The CDR3 covers 16 residues. V shed 2 bases, J shed 2 bases, and the junction held 5 bases outside the gene matches. Germline V CDR1 and CDR2: MNHEY, SVGAGI. The CDR3 reads CASSYPRGQAGNTIYF. CDR3 coding DNA: TGTGCCAGCAGTTACCCTAGGGGACAGGCTGGAAACACCATATATTTT.

The table lists this clonotype with many counts. J is TRBJ2-1 and V is TRBV11-2; 13 bases line up with TRBD2. This CDR3 region has 20 residues. With 1 base clipped from V and 2 bases from J, the junction kept 11 bases outside the gene matches. In germline, CDR1 is SGHAT, CDR2 FQNNGV. The CDR3 DNA sequence: TGTGCCAGCAGCTTAGTAGGGCGGACTAGCGGGAGTCGGACCTACAATGAGCAGTTCTTC. Amino acid sequence: CASSLVGRTSGSRTYNEQFF.

The chain joins TRBV5-8 to TRBJ1-5; D ambiguous. Trimming stripped 7 bases from V and 11 bases from J, with 19 bases between. CDR1 is SGHTS and CDR2 is YDEGEE in the germline V gene. CDR3 length: 13 residues. The CDR3 protein is CASGSHLGAAQHF. The CDR3 DNA follows: TGTGCCAGCGGCTCCCATTTGGGCGCGGCCCAGCATTTT.

The genes are TRBV5-1 and TRBJ1-2; D might be TRBD1 (6 bases). Germline loops: CDR1 SGHRS, CDR2 YFSETQ. Trimming cost V 4 bases and J 7 bases, with 23 bases left between them. The length of the CDR3 is 16 residues. CDR3 sequence reads: CASSLPKDRNLGGYTF. CDR3 nucleotide sequence: TGCGCCAGCAGCCTGCCTAAGGACAGAAATCTCGGTGGCTACACCTTC.

On this clonotype itself: A much bigger clone sits one base away, suggesting this may be a read error. The chain couples TRBV7-2 to TRBJ1-1; a possible D gene is TRBD1 (6 bases). V was cut by 5 bases and J by 1 base, with 14 bases left in between. The CDR3 contains 15 residues. CDR1 and CDR2 (germline): SGHTA, FQGNSA. DNA of the CDR3: TGTGCCAGCAGCCCCCAACAGGGAAAGAACACTGAAGCTTTCTTT. Its translation: CASSPQQGKNTEAFF.

This clonotype has at least ten counts. The chain employs TRBV28 and TRBJ2-1; 11 bases align to TRBD2. This CDR3 is 18 amino acids long. Germline lookup yields CDR1 MDHEN and CDR2 SYDVKM. Germline trimming cut 6 bases from V and 6 bases from J; bases unmatched to any gene: 16. The CDR3 region has the DNA TGTGCCAGCAGAAACACCTACCCCGGGACTAGCGGAATCAATGAGCAGTTCTTC. Its translation: CASRNTYPGTSGINEQFF.

The chain is built from TRBV2 and TRBJ1-2, with 7 bases identical to TRBD1. The V gene end was trimmed by 11 bases and the J gene end by 4 bases; junction bases not matched to a gene: 16. CDR3 length: 15 amino acids. Per germline, CDR1 SNHLY and CDR2 FYNNEI. This CDR3 is CAGTLARGRLYGYTF. DNA of the CDR3: TGTGCCGGCACATTAGCCAGGGGGAGGCTCTATGGCTACACCTTC. Using reference TRBV2 and TRBJ1-2 for the parts outside the CDR3, the full variable domain is EPEVTQTPSHQVTQMGQEVILRCVPISNHLYFYWYRQILGQKVEFLVSFYNNEISEKSEIFDDQFSVERPDGSNFTLKIRSTKLEDSAMYFCAGTLARGRLYGYTFGSGTRLTVV.